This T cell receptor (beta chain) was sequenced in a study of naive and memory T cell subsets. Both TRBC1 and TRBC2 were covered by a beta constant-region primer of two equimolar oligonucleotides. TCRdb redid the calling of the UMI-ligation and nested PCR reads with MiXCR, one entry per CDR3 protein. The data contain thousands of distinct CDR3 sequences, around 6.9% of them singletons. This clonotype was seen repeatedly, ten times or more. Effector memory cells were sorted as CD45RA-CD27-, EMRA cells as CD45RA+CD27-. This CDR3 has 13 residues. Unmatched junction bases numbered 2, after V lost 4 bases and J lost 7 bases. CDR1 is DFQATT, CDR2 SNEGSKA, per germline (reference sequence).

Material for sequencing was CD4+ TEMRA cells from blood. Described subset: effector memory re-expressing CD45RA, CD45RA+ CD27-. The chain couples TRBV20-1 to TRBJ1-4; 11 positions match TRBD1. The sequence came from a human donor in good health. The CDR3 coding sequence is TGCAGTGCTACGGGGACAGGGGGTGAAAAACTGTTTTTT. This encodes CSATGTGGEKLFF.